This T cell receptor beta chain was sequenced during a study of OX40 agonist ivuxolimab in advanced cancers. Sequencing used immunoSEQ multiplex PCR; TCRdb keeps in-frame clones, though not all of them. The data contain 71,000 or so clones, approximately 86% of them seen just once; the ten biggest clones take up approximately 0.76%. The sequences come from CD4+ or CD8+ T cells sorted from blood, collected in a trial of the OX40 agonist ivuxolimab. This receptor was taken from an adult with an advanced solid tumor such as melanoma, head and neck, liver or kidney cancer.

Here the CDR3 reads CASSLGTELRYGYTF. The CDR3 DNA sequence: TGTGCCAGCAGCTTAGGGACAGAACTTCGATATGGCTACACCTTC. This chain connects TRBV5-6 to TRBJ1-2; 7 nucleotides agree with TRBD1. J was trimmed by 5 bases and V by 2 bases; bases with no gene match: 9. Germline assignment: CDR1 SGHDT and CDR2 YYEEEE. The CDR3 consists of 15 residues.